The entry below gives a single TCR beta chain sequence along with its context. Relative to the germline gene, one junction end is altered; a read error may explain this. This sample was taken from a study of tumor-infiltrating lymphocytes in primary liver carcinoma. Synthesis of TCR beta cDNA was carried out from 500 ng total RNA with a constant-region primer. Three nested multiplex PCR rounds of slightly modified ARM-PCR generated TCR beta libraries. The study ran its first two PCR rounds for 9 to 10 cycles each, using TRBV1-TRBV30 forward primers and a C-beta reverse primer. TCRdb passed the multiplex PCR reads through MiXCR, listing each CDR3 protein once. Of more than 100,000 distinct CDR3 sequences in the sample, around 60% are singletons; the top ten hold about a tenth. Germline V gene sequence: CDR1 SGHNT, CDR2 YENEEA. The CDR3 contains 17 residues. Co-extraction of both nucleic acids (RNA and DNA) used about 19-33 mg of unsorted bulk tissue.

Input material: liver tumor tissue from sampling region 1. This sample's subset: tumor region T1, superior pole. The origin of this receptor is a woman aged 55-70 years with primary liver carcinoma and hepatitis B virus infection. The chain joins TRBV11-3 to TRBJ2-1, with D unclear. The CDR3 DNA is TGTACCAGCAGCTTAGGGTTCGGCGAGCTTTCCTACAATGAGCACTTCTTC. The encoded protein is CTSSLGFGELSYNEHFF.